A selection of T cell receptor beta chains follows, all from one sample in a study of T-cell reconstitution after alpha-beta-depleted transplantation in children. Each CDR3 protein is one row after TCRdb ran MiXCR on the PCR reads. The table has over 200,000 distinct CDR3 sequences, about 9.5% seen once. The specimen comprised PBMCs from the stem cell graft donor, sampled from the stem cell graft. The receptor source for this set is a human donor who donated a stem cell graft to a child with acute lymphoblastic leukemia. Each CDR3 is given with its conserved first and last residue. A D gene is named only where the DNA matches it firmly. Where a row states a size, it is once, few, many or the class of an expanded clone; other rows omit it.

V: TRBV9
J: TRBJ2-1
D: -
size: few
DNA: TGTGCCAGCAGCGTAGATGGGGGGGGGCAAAATGAGCAGTTCTTC
CDR3: CASSVDGGGQNEQFF

V: TRBV10-1
J: TRBJ2-1
D: TRBD2
size: few
DNA: TGCGCCAGCAGTGGTACCGGGACTAGCGGGGTCCTACCGTTCTTC
CDR3: CASSGTGTSGVLPFF

V: TRBV20-1
J: TRBJ1-5
D: -
size: few
DNA: TGCAGTGCTAACAGGCCGCTTAATCAGCCCCAGCATTTT
CDR3: CSANRPLNQPQHF

V: TRBV3-1
J: TRBJ1-2
D: -
size: few
DNA: TGTGCCAGCAGCCAAGGGCCAACTAAAAATTCGGGCTACACCTTC
CDR3: CASSQGPTKNSGYTF

V: TRBV12-3/TRBV12-4
J: TRBJ2-5
D: TRBD2
size: many
DNA: TGTGCCAGCAGCTCCGGGGGGAGTGGGGAGACCCAGTACTTC
CDR3: CASSSGGSGETQYF

V: TRBV5-6
J: TRBJ2-2
D: -
size: few
DNA: TGTGCCAGCAGCTGGGGGGACTGGGGGGTCACCGGGGAGCTGTTTTTT
CDR3: CASSWGDWGVTGELFF

V: TRBV6-2/TRBV6-3
J: TRBJ2-7
D: -
size: many
DNA: TGTGCCAGCAACCGAGGGTACGAGCAGTACTTC
CDR3: CASNRGYEQYF

V: TRBV4-2
J: TRBJ2-1
D: TRBD2
size: few
DNA: TGTGCCAGCAGCCCGGGGACTAGCGGGGGGGCCAGGAGGAATGAGCAGTTCTTC
CDR3: CASSPGTSGGARRNEQFF

V: TRBV4-1
J: TRBJ2-3
D: -
size: -
DNA: TGCGCCAGCAGCCAAGGGACGGCCAGGGATACGCAGTATTTT
CDR3: CASSQGTARDTQYF

V: TRBV4-2
J: TRBJ2-2
D: -
size: few
DNA: TGTGCCAGCAGCCAAGATTCAGGGCGAAACGGGGAGCTGTTTTTT
CDR3: CASSQDSGRNGELFF

V: TRBV2
J: TRBJ2-7
D: -
size: many
DNA: TGTGCCAGCAGTGCCCCACACAGGGCCCAGGCCCATTTCTACGAGCAGTACTTC
CDR3: CASSAPHRAQAHFYEQYF

V: TRBV2
J: TRBJ1-1
D: -
size: -
DNA: TGTGCCAGCAGCCGAACCAACAGGGACACTGAAGCTTTCTTT
CDR3: CASSRTNRDTEAFF

V: TRBV12-3/TRBV12-4
J: TRBJ1-5
D: TRBD1
size: few
DNA: TGTGCCAGCAGTATTACCGACAGGGCTGGTTACTCGTACGGCAATCAGCCCCAGCATTTT
CDR3: CASSITDRAGYSYGNQPQHF

V: TRBV30
J: TRBJ2-7
D: -
size: -
DNA: TGTGCCTGGGGCCGCCACGAGCAGTACTTC
CDR3: CAWGRHEQYF

V: TRBV29-1
J: TRBJ1-1
D: -
size: many
DNA: TGCAGCGTTGAAGGTTCAGGGATTTGGACTGAAGCTTTCTTT
CDR3: CSVEGSGIWTEAFF

V: TRBV20-1
J: TRBJ1-5
D: -
size: -
DNA: TGCAGTGCTAGAGAAGGAGTTTATAGCAATCAGCCCCAGCATTTT
CDR3: CSAREGVYSNQPQHF

V: TRBV7-8
J: TRBJ2-2
D: -
size: many
DNA: TGTGCCAGCAGCGATCTATGGGACACCGGGGAGCTGTTTTTT
CDR3: CASSDLWDTGELFF